What follows describes a single TCR beta chain. No antigen is known for it. The CDR3 numbers 13 residues from cysteine through phenylalanine. No DNA is listed. Looking up the germline V gene (reference sequence) yields CDR1 DFQATT and CDR2 SNEGSKA. This entry belongs to a study of T cells expressing NK-cell markers (dated by TCRdb to between 2020 and 2021). Context from the whole study: In sorted CD3+CD56+NKG2C+, CD3+CD56+NKG2C- and CD3+CD56-NKG2C+ T-cell subsets from eight donors, TCR beta-chain repertoires were profiled. Of the eight sequenced donors, seven were found to be HCMV-seropositive and one was found to be HCMV-seronegative. The study sequenced eight donors, all healthy volunteers chosen at random: three men and five women. Libraries were sequenced as 2 x 150 bp reads on Illumina HiSeq 2000/2500, MiSeq or NextSeq.

Sequencer: Illumina HiSeq 2000. TCR beta cDNA libraries were prepared using 5'RACE template switching, which introduced a universal primer site and unique molecular identifiers. cDNA synthesis was primed from the TCR beta constant segment, followed by two successive PCR amplification steps. The paper's data handling went like this. Reads were demultiplexed and grouped by UMI with MIGEC, and clonotypes were assembled and quantified with MiTCR. To exclude erroneous sequences, only TCR cDNA sequences supported by at least two reads were retained. The tcR package was used for downstream repertoire analysis, and clonotypes were matched between fractions using CDR3 nucleotide sequence together with V segment. Antigen specificity was annotated against VDJdb with VDJmatch, allowing one amino acid substitution in CDR3. After the reads were reprocessed by TCRdb, one entry was made per CDR3 protein sequence, with no DNA. The V and J calls, along with clone size, are taken from TCRdb and not from the paper's own processing. This sample's table carries roughly 300,000 distinct CDR3 sequences. The biggest ten clones account for 3.5% to 5% of the sample.

HCMV-specific IgG was detected in serum with a commercial ELISA kit to determine HCMV serostatus. Ficoll density gradient centrifugation was used to isolate peripheral blood mononuclear cells from blood. Paper-wide results and their limitations: Those dominant clonotypes were again the most abundant among CD3+CD56-NKG2C+ cells in four donors, at roughly 25-60.1%. In 5 to 7 donors, the dominant CD3+CD56+NKG2C+ clonotypes ranked among the top 10 CD8+ clonotypes, making up 1.0-7.0% of CD8+ T cells. It remained unclear whether the expanded NKG2C-expressing T cell clones were specific for HCMV antigens.

The TCR was taken from a woman between 18 and 70 years old in good health. This sequence uses TRBV20-1 and TRBJ2-3; absent DNA, TCRdb's TRBD1 call cannot be checked. Source material: blood T cells: a sorted CD56 or NKG2C T cell subset, CD4+ or CD8+ T cells, or bulk PBMC T cells (not recorded which). The CDR3 region reads CSARVEIETEQYF.